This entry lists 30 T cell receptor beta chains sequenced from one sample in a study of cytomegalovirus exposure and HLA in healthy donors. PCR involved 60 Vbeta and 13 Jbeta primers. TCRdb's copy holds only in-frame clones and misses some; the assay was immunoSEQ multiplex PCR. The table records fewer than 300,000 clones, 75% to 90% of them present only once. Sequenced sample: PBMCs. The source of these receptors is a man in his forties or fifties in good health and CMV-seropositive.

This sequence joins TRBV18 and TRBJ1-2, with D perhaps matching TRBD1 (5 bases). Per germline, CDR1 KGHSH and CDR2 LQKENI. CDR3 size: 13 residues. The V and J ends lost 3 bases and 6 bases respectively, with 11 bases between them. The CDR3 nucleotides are TGTGCCAGCTCACCCAGGGAAAGTAATGGCTACACCTTC. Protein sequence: CASSPRESNGYTF.

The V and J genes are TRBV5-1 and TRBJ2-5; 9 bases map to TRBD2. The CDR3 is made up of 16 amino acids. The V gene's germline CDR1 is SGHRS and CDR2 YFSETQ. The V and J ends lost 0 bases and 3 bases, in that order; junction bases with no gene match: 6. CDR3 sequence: CASSLALAGRKETQYF. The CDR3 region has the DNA TGCGCCAGCAGCTTGGCCCTAGCGGGACGAAAAGAGACCCAGTACTTC. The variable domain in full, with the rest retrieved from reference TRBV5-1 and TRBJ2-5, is KAGVTQTPRYLIKTRGQQVTLSCSPISGHRSVSWYQQTPGQGLQFLFEYFSETQRNKGNFPGRFSGRQFSNSRSEMNVSTLELGDSALYLCASSLALAGRKETQYFGPGTRLLVL.

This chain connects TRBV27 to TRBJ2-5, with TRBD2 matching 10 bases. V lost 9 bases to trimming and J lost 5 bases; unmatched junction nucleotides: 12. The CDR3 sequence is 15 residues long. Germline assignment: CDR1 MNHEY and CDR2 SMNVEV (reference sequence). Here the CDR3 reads CARTGTSALWETQYF. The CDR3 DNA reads TGTGCCAGGACCGGGACTAGCGCCCTGTGGGAGACCCAGTACTTC.

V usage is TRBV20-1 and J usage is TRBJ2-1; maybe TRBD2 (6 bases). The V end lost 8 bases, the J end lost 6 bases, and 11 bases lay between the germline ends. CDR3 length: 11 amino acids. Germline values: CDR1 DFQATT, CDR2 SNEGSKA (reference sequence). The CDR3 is CSPRGSNEQFF. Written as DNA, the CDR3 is TGCAGTCCACGGGGGAGCAATGAGCAGTTCTTC.

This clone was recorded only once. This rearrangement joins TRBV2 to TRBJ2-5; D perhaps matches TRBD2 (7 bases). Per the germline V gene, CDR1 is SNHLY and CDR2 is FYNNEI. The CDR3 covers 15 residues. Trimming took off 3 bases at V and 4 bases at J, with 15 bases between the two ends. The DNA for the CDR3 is TGTGCCAGCAGTGATATGGGGGGGCCTCGAGAGACCCAGTACTTC. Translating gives CASSDMGGPRETQYF.

CDR3 region: CASSQDVTSGRRAKNIQYF. The CDR3 nucleotides read TGCGCCAGCAGCCAAGATGTGACTAGCGGGAGGCGAGCCAAAAACATTCAGTACTTC. V and J are TRBV4-1 and TRBJ2-4, with 13 nucleotides matching TRBD2. Germline CDR1 MGHRA, CDR2 YSYEKL. Unmatched junction bases numbered 5, after V lost 0 bases and J lost 0 bases. This CDR3 spans 19 amino acids.

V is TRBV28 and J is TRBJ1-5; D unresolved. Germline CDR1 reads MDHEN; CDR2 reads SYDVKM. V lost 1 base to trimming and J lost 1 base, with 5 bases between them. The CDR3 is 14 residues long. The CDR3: CASSLFPSNQPQHF. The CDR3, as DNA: TGTGCCAGCAGTTTATTTCCGAGCAATCAGCCCCAGCATTTT. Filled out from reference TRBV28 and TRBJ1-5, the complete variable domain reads DVKVTQSSRYLVKRTGEKVFLECVQDMDHENMFWYRQDPGLGLRLIYFSYDVKMKEKGDIPEGYSVSREKKERFSLILESASTNQTSMYLCASSLFPSNQPQHFGDGTRLSIL.

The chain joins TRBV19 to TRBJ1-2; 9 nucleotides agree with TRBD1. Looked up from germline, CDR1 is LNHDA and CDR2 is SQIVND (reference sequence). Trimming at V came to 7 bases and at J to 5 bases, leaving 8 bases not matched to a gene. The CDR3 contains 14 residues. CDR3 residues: CASTRDRDGYGYTF. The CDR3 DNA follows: TGTGCCAGTACCCGGGACAGGGATGGGTATGGCTACACCTTC. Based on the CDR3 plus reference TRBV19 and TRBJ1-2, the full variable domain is DGGITQSPKYLFRKEGQNVTLSCEQNLNHDAMYWYRQDPGQGLRLIYYSQIVNDFQKGDIAEGYSVSREKKESFPLTVTSAQKNPTAFYLCASTRDRDGYGYTFGSGTRLTVV.

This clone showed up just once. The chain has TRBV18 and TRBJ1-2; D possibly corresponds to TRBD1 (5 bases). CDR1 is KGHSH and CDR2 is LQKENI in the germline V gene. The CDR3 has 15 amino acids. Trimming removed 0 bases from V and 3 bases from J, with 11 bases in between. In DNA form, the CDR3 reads TGTGCCAGCTCACCACCGTCAGGGCTCGACTATGGCTACACCTTC. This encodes CASSPPSGLDYGYTF. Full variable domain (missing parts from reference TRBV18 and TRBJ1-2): NAGVMQNPRHLVRRRGQEARLRCSPMKGHSHVYWYRQLPEEGLKFMVYLQKENIIDESGMPKERFSAEFPKEGPSILRIQQVVRGDSAAYFCASSPPSGLDYGYTFGSGTRLTVV.

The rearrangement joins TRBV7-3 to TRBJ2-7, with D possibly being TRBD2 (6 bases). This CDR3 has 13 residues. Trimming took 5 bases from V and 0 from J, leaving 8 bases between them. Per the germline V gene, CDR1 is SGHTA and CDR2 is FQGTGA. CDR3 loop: CASSGDFSYEQYF. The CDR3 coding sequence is TGTGCCAGCAGCGGGGACTTCTCCTACGAGCAGTACTTC.

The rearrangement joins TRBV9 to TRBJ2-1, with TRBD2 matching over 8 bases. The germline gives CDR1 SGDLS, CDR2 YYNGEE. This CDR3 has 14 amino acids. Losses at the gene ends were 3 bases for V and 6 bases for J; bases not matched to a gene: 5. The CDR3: CASSAGGRGNEQFF. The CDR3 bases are TGTGCCAGCAGCGCGGGGGGGAGGGGCAATGAGCAGTTCTTC.

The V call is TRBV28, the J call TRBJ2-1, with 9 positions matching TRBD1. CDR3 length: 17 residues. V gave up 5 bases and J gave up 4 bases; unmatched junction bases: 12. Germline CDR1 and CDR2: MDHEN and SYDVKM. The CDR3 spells CASSPSGTGTKYNEQFF. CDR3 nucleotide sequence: TGTGCCAGCAGTCCGAGCGGGACAGGGACTAAATACAATGAGCAGTTCTTC.

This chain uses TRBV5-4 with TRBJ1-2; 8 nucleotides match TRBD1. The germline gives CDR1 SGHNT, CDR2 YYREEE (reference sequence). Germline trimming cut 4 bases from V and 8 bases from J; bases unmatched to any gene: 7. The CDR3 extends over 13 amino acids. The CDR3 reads CASSQDREDGYTF. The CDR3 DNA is TGTGCCAGCAGCCAGGACAGGGAGGACGGCTACACCTTC.

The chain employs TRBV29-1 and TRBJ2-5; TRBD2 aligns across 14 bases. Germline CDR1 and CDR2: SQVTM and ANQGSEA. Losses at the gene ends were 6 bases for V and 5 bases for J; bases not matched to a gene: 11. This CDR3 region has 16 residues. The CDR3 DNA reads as TGCAGCGTCGAGTGGGGACTAGCGGGAGTAGTGGAGACCCAGTACTTC. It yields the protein CSVEWGLAGVVETQYF. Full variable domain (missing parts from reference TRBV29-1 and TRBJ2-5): SAVISQKPSRDICQRGTSLTIQCQVDSQVTMMFWYRQQPGQSLTLIATANQGSEATYESGFVIDKFPISRPNLTFSTLTVSNMSPEDSSIYLCSVEWGLAGVVETQYFGPGTRLLVL.

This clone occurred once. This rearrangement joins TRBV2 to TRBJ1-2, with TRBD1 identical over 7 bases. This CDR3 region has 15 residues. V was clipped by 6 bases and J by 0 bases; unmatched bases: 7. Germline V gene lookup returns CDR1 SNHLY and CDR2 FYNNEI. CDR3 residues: CASSLGQRANYGYTF. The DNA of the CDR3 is TGTGCCAGCAGCTTGGGACAGCGAGCTAACTATGGCTACACCTTC. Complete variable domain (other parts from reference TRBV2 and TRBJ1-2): EPEVTQTPSHQVTQMGQEVILRCVPISNHLYFYWYRQILGQKVEFLVSFYNNEISEKSEIFDDQFSVERPDGSNFTLKIRSTKLEDSAMYFCASSLGQRANYGYTFGSGTRLTVV.

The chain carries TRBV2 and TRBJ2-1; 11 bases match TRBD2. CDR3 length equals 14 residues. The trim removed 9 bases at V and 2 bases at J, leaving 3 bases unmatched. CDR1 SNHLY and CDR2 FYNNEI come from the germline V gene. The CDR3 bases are TGTGCCAGTTCGGGACTAGCGGCCTACAATGAGCAGTTCTTC. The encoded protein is CASSGLAAYNEQFF.

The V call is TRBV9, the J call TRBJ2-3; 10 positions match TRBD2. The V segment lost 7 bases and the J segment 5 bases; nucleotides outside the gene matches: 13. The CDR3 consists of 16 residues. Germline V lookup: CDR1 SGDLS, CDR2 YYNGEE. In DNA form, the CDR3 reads TGTGCCAGCGGCGCGACTAGCGGGTTAGTAGTAGATACGCAGTATTTT. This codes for CASGATSGLVVDTQYF. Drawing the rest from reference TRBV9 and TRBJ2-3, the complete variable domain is DSGVTQTPKHLITATGQRVTLRCSPRSGDLSVYWYQQSLDQGLQFLIQYYNGEERAKGNILERFSAQQFPDLHSELNLSSLELGDSALYFCASGATSGLVVDTQYFGPGTRLTVL.

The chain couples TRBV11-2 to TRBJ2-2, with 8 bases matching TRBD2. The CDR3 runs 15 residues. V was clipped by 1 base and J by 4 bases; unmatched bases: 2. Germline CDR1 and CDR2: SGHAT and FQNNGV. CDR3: CASSLAGGGTGELFF. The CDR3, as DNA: TGTGCCAGCAGCTTAGCGGGAGGGGGCACCGGGGAGCTGTTTTTT.

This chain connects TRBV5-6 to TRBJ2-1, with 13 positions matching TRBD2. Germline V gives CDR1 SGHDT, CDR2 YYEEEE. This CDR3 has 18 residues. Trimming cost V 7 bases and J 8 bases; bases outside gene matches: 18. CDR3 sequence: CASGGGTSGTGWGDEQFF. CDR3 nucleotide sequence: TGTGCCAGCGGGGGGGGGACTAGCGGGACGGGGTGGGGAGATGAGCAGTTCTTC. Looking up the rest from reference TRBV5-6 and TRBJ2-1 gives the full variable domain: DAGVTQSPTHLIKTRGQQVTLRCSPKSGHDTVSWYQQALGQGPQFIFQYYEEEERQRGNFPDRFSGHQFPNYSSELNVNALLLGDSALYLCASGGGTSGTGWGDEQFFGPGTRLTVL.

CDR3 residues: CASSRQGPTYEQYF. The DNA for the CDR3 is TGTGCCAGTAGTAGACAGGGGCCCACCTACGAGCAGTACTTC. The V and J genes are TRBV19 and TRBJ2-7; 8 bases are shared with TRBD1. From germline, CDR1 is LNHDA and CDR2 SQIVND (reference sequence). The CDR3 length is 14 residues. V lost 4 bases to trimming and J lost 2 bases; unmatched junction nucleotides: 4.

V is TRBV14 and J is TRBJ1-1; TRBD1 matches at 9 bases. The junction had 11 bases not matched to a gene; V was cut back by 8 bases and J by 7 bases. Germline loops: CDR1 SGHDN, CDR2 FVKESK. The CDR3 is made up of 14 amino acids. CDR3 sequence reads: CASARNRGLGEAFF. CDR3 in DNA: TGTGCCAGCGCGCGAAACAGGGGGCTGGGTGAAGCTTTCTTT.

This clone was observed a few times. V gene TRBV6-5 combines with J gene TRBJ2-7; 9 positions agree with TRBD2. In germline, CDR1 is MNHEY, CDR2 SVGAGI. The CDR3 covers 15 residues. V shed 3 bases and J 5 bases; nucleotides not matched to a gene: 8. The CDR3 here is CASSYTGLASNEQYF. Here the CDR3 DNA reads TGTGCCAGCAGTTATACCGGACTAGCGTCCAACGAGCAGTACTTC.

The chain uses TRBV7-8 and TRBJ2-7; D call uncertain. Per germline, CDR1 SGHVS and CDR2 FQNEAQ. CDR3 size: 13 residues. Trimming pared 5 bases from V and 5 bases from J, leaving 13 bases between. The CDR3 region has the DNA TGTGCCAGCAGCAATAAAGCGACGAACGAGCAGTACTTC. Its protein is CASSNKATNEQYF.

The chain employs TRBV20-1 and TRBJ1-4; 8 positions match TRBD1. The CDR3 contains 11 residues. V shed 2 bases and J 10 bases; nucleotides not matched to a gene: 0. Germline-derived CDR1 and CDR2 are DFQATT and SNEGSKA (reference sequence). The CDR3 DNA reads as TGCAGTGCTAGACAGGGGGCAAAACTGTTTTTT. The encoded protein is CSARQGAKLFF.

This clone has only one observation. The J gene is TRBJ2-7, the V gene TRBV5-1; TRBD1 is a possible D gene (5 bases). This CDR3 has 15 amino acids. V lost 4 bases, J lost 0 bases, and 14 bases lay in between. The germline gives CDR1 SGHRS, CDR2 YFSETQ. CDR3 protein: CASSRVQGLSYEQYF. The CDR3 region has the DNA TGCGCCAGCAGCCGCGTCCAGGGCCTCTCCTACGAGCAGTACTTC.

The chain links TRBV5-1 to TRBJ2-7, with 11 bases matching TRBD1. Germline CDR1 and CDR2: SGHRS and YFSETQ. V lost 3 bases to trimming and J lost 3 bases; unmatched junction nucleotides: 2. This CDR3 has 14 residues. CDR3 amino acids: CASSWGTGGYEQYF. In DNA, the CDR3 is TGCGCCAGCAGCTGGGGGACAGGGGGCTACGAGCAGTACTTC.

This chain's CDR3 is CASRFTREGRTIYEQYF. The CDR3 bases are TGTGCAAGTCGCTTCACGCGGGAGGGCCGTACCATCTACGAGCAGTACTTC. J is TRBJ2-7 and V is TRBV12-2; the table gives TRBD2 as D, unverified against the DNA. TRBV12-2 is a listed pseudogene. This CDR3 is built from 17 residues.

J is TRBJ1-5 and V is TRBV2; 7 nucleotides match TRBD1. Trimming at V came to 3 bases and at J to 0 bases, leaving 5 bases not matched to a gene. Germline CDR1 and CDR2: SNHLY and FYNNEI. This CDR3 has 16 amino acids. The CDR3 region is CASSDKGQYSNQPQHF. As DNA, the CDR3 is TGTGCCAGCAGTGATAAGGGACAGTATAGCAATCAGCCCCAGCATTTT.

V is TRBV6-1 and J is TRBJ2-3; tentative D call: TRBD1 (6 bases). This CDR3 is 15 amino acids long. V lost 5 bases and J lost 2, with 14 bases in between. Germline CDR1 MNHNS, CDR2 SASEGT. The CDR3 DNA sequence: TGTGCCAGCAGTAGAAGAGCAGGGGCCACAGATACGCAGTATTTT. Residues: CASSRRAGATDTQYF.

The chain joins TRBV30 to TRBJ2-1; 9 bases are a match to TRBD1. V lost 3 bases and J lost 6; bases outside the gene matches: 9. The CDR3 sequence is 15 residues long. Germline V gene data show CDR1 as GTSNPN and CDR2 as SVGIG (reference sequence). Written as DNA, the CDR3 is TGTGCCTGGAGCCCGACAGGGGGTACCTCCAATGAGCAGTTCTTC. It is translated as CAWSPTGGTSNEQFF.